This TCR beta chain was found in a study of blood T cell repertoires in COVID-19 (TCRdb year 2020). With regard to the full study: Samples covering the acute and convalescent phases of COVID-19 were provided by collaborators in the United States, Italy and Spain. Where available, HLA class I and class II types were taken from metadata supplied by the sample provider and were not determined by assay-based typing. Subjects who had been exposed to COVID-19, were actively infected with it, or had recovered from it provided the deeply sampled blood TCRbeta repertoires that made up the dataset. The samples were drawn from the first 160 participants of the ongoing ImmuneRACE study and from 1,200 or so subjects provided by 6 global collaborators. A de-identified subject ID, COVID-19 status, age in years and sex were almost always included in the sample metadata. The repertoires were released in a freely available public database intended as a resource for research on the immune response to SARS-CoV-2. The prospective study material was composed of cDNA or gDNA derived from T cells, B-cell-depleted T cells, or PBMCs. The research as a whole found: The amount of clinical and demographic metadata varied by source and participant and was provided uncurated.

On this clone itself: The antigen this receptor binds is unknown. Base qualities are not at hand, and no much larger clone is one base apart.

The collaborating institutions used their own protocols to collect whole blood in K2EDTA tubes. For TCRbeta analysis, collaborators shipped samples in one of three forms: frozen whole blood, isolated PBMCs, or DNA extracted from either of those sample types. TCRbeta CDR3 regions were amplified from genomic DNA using the immunoSEQ Assay, a bias-controlled multiplex PCR. The study's own analysis went as follows. Nucleated cell counts per sample were estimated from amplification of reference gene primers within the assay. To quantify the absolute abundance of each unique TCRbeta CDR3 rearrangement, sequence reads were collapsed and filtered. For each sample, productive Simpson clonality was calculated by taking the square root of Simpson's diversity index across productive rearrangements. The immuneACCESS repertoire file appears here via TCRdb, limited to in-frame rearrangements. These files lack a portion of the clones; in checked studies, under half of the deficit traces to unresolved V genes, and the cause of the others is not known. Clonal size and the V and J genes are those of that table, whereas D and trimming came from the DNA. The sample yields about 150,000 clones; about nine tenths were counted once. The ten largest clones add up to about 4.1% of the sample.

Including cysteine and phenylalanine, the CDR3 has 13 amino acids. Solely the CDR3 DNA is kept, with 39 bases framed from the first base. Trimming removed 1 base from V and 7 bases from J, leaving 8 bases between the germline ends. The germline V gene (reference sequence) yields MNHNY for CDR1 and SVGAGI for CDR2. This sequence was found in a woman aged 60-75 years with active or convalescent COVID-19. Sequencing input: peripheral blood. The chain couples TRBV6-6 to TRBJ2-1; the D gene is unclear. The sequence in DNA is TGTGCCAGCAGTTACTTAGCTTCGAATGAGCAGTTCTTC. It specifies CASSYLASNEQFF.